The clone carrying this T cell receptor beta chain was counted between two and nine times. Original analysis: Amplification of reference gene primers provided the estimated nucleated cell counts. The repertoire was sequenced with immunoSEQ multiplex PCR; TCRdb's copy has only in-frame clones and lacks some. V, J and clone size derive from that table, while D and trimming were established from the DNA sequence. Among around 110,000 clones listed, 75% to 90% were seen once. The entry originates in a study of blood T cell repertoires in COVID-19. Across the whole study: From T cells, B-cell-depleted T cells, or PBMCs came the material, which was cDNA or gDNA.

CDR3 length: 15 amino acids. Trimming pared 0 bases from V and 5 bases from J, leaving 13 bases between. Germline V gene sequence: CDR1 SGHTA, CDR2 FQGNSA. Sample: peripheral blood. The sequence was collected from a young man with acute or convalescent COVID-19. The chain couples TRBV7-2 to TRBJ2-5; tentative D call: TRBD2 (7 bases). The CDR3 loop reads CASSLAGGLLETQYF. Here the CDR3 DNA reads TGTGCCAGCAGCTTAGCGGGGGGGCTCTTGGAGACCCAGTACTTC.